These 10 T cell receptor beta chains were all obtained from the same sample, sequenced in a study of shared T cell receptors in the human thymus. Libraries were prepared by immunoSEQ multiplex PCR; TCRdb keeps only in-frame clonotypes and omits some of them. The table includes hundreds of thousands of clones, around nine tenths detected once. A further study also used this sample, focusing on human thymus T cells.

Source material: thymocytes. These receptor sequences come from a boy in the first two years of life with a congenital heart defect.

The V gene is TRBV27, the J gene TRBJ2-3; 9 positions agree with TRBD2. Per the germline V gene, CDR1 is MNHEY and CDR2 is SMNVEV (reference sequence). The V and J ends lost 6 bases and 0 bases, in that order; junction bases with no gene match: 7. This CDR3 comprises 16 residues. CDR3 protein: CASRRRAGGSTDTQYF. The CDR3 region has the DNA TGTGCCAGCAGGCGTCGAGCGGGAGGTAGCACAGATACGCAGTATTTT.

The V call is TRBV6-4, the J call TRBJ1-1; 8 positions agree with TRBD1. Germline V gene data show CDR1 as MRHNA and CDR2 as SNTAGT. The V segment lost 0 bases and the J segment 8 bases; nucleotides outside the gene matches: 8. The CDR3 runs 15 residues. In nucleotides, the CDR3 is TGTGCCAGCAGTGACTCCTGGACAGGGCCGTCAGAAGCTTTCTTT. Protein sequence: CASSDSWTGPSEAFF.

V and J are TRBV28 and TRBJ2-7, with TRBD2 matching 12 bases. CDR1 and CDR2 from the germline V gene are MDHEN and SYDVKM. The CDR3 consists of 20 residues. Trimming removed 2 bases from V and 1 base from J; junction bases left unmatched: 15. The DNA for the CDR3 is TGTGCCAGCAGTTTAGAGTGGGGACTAGCGGGCGGCAAGAGGTCCTACGAGCAGTACTTC. This translates into CASSLEWGLAGGKRSYEQYF.

The rearrangement joins TRBV12-5 to TRBJ1-3; TRBD1 aligns across 9 bases. V was pared by 4 bases and J by 0 bases, with 13 bases of the junction left unmatched. CDR1 and CDR2 (germline): LGHNT, FRNRAP. The CDR3 spans 19 residues. This chain's CDR3 is CASGSRFRTGENSGNTIYF. CDR3 DNA: TGTGCTAGTGGTTCCCGCTTCCGGACAGGGGAAAACTCTGGAAACACCATATATTTT.

The rearrangement uses TRBV4-2 and TRBJ2-7; TRBD2 matches 14 bases. With 0 bases clipped from V and 9 bases from J, the junction kept 7 bases outside the gene matches. This CDR3 spans 16 amino acids. Germline values: CDR1 LGHNA, CDR2 YNFKEQ. The CDR3 nucleotides read TGTGCCAGCAGCCAAGATCCCCGACTAGCGGGAGGGTGGCAGTACTTC. Encoded protein: CASSQDPRLAGGWQYF.

This clone was found once. The CDR3, as DNA: TGTGCCAGCAGTCCCCAGGGGCTAGCCAAAAACATTCAGTACTTC. Translating gives CASSPQGLAKNIQYF. This chain joins TRBV6-5 and TRBJ2-4; maybe TRBD1 (6 bases). Trimming shortened V by 5 bases and J by 0 bases, and 11 bases separated the two germline ends. Germline values: CDR1 MNHEY, CDR2 SVGAGI. This CDR3 comprises 15 residues.

J is TRBJ2-1 and V is TRBV7-3; D is unclear. V lost 4 bases and J lost 0, with 16 bases in between. The germline gives CDR1 SGHTA, CDR2 FQGTGA. The CDR3 extends over 17 amino acids. CDR3: CASSSIHLPSSYNEQFF. The DNA of the CDR3 is TGTGCCAGCAGCTCCATTCATCTACCGAGCTCCTACAATGAGCAGTTCTTC.

The chain has TRBV6-1 and TRBJ1-4; no clear D gene. Germline values: CDR1 MNHNS, CDR2 SASEGT. V was shortened by 0 bases and J by 3 bases, with 14 bases between the two germline ends. The CDR3 totals 17 residues. The CDR3 reads CASSEAPLAAANEKLFF. The CDR3 nucleotides are TGTGCCAGCAGTGAAGCGCCCCTCGCCGCAGCTAATGAAAAACTGTTTTTT.

J is TRBJ1-1 and V is TRBV19; D unclear. The germline V and J ends were trimmed by 6 bases and 1 base, with 6 bases remaining between them. The CDR3 is 12 residues long. In germline, CDR1 is LNHDA, CDR2 SQIVND (reference sequence). The CDR3 region is CASRTTNTEAFF. The DNA of the CDR3 is TGTGCCAGTAGGACTACGAACACTGAAGCTTTCTTT.

The rearrangement joins TRBV5-1 to TRBJ2-2; TRBD2 matches at 8 bases. The CDR3 runs 17 residues. CDR1 is SGHRS and CDR2 is YFSETQ in the germline V gene. The ends lost 4 bases at V and 0 bases at J; junction bases unmatched: 8. The CDR3 sequence: CASSVRAGAANTGELFF. In nucleotides, the CDR3 is TGCGCCAGCAGCGTACGAGCGGGGGCAGCGAACACCGGGGAGCTGTTTTTT.